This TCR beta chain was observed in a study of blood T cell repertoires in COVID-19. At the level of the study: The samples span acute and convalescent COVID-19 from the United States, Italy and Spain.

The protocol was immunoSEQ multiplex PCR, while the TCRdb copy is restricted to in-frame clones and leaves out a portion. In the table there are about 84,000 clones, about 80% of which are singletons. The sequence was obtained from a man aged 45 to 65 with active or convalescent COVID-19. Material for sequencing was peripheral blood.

This CDR3 reads CAWTGGAQETQYF. The CDR3 nucleotides read TGTGCCTGGACAGGGGGCGCACAAGAGACCCAGTACTTC. This chain joins TRBV30 and TRBJ2-5, with 8 bases matching TRBD1. The CDR3 consists of 13 residues. Germline V lookup: CDR1 GTSNPN, CDR2 SVGIG (reference sequence). J lost 2 bases, V lost 4 bases, and 3 bases had no gene match.